The present TCR beta chain was sequenced within a study of CD8+ T cells in alopecia areata. The length of the CDR3 is 12 residues. The germline V gene encodes CDR1 SQVTM and CDR2 ANQGSEA. V gave up 2 bases and J gave up 2 bases, with 6 bases separating them. Overall study results and limits: Affected scalp, especially in alopecia totalis/universalis, had a higher clonality than normal scalp did.

Regarding this clone: The target antigen is unknown.

RNA extraction was followed by reverse transcription into cDNA, which acted as the sequencing template. Here immunoSEQ multiplex PCR was the method, and the copy in TCRdb shows in-frame clones only, minus some. The top ten clones hold over 3% of a sample with about 120,000 clones, under 40% of them seen once. This clonotype was sampled from a human donor with alopecia areata. V usage is TRBV29-1 and J usage is TRBJ2-5, with a weak D call TRBD1 (6 bases). What was sequenced was CD4+ T cells sorted from blood. The CDR3 spells CSVETGQETQYF. The CDR3 DNA sequence: TGCAGCGTTGAAACAGGGCAAGAGACCCAGTACTTC.